The clone carrying this T cell receptor beta chain was seen repeatedly, ten times or more. Amplification of TCR beta CDR3 regions was performed using RNA transcripts as template. TCR CDR3 underwent first-round RT-PCR with the HTBI primer set. TCRdb reprocessed the multiplex PCR reads via MiXCR and lists one record per CDR3 protein. The sample carries about 290,000 distinct CDR3 sequences, roughly an eighth recorded once. The study defined stable Graves' hyperthyroidism as no ophthalmopathy progression within 18 months. Trimming took 4 bases from V and 0 from J, leaving 12 bases between them. The CDR3 spans 15 residues. CDR1 is SGHRS, CDR2 YFSETQ, per germline. The data were taken from a study of T cells in Graves' hyperthyroidism and ophthalmopathy.

The sequence was obtained from a woman aged 35 to 49 with Graves' hyperthyroidism. The chain links TRBV5-1 to TRBJ2-3; TRBD1 might be the D (5 bases). What was sequenced was blood. The CDR3 DNA reads TGCGCCAGCAGCCCTGACAGTTCTAGCACAGATACGCAGTATTTT. This codes for CASSPDSSSTDTQYF.